This T cell receptor (beta chain) was sequenced for a study of cytomegalovirus exposure and HLA in healthy donors. From germline, CDR1 is MNHNY and CDR2 SVGAGI (reference sequence). V dropped 10 bases and J dropped 5 bases, with 8 bases sitting between them. The CDR3 is 10 residues long. PCR employed 60 Vbeta and 13 Jbeta primers. TCRdb's table, derived via immunoSEQ multiplex PCR, lists solely in-frame clones and lacks some. The table has under 200,000 clones, nearly 80% seen once. The chain has TRBV6-6 and TRBJ1-1; D is unclear. Material for sequencing was PBMCs. The TCR sequence derives from a young man in good health and CMV-seropositive. The CDR3 coding sequence is TGTGCCATCGGAGGGACTGAAGCTTTCTTT. Translation gives CAIGGTEAFF.